This T cell receptor (beta chain) was obtained from a study of breast tumors, draining lymph nodes, adjacent tissues. General observations from the study: Tumor TCR diversity was below lymph nodes but above nontumor tissue. Findings are consistent with lymph node origin and intratumoral expansion of most tumor T cells. Data only fit, rather than demonstrated, lymph node origin of most tumor T cells. Luminal-like breast cancer showed significantly higher tumor–nontumor repertoire similarity than basal-like.

Breast cancer patients provided tissue from their axillary draining lymph nodes. In germline, CDR1 is SQVTM, CDR2 ANQGSEA. V dropped 4 bases and J dropped 2; count of bases not matched to a gene: 12. The length of the CDR3 is 16 residues. MiXCR, run by TCRdb on the multiplex PCR reads, gives a single entry per CDR3 protein. The sample lists approximately 170,000 distinct CDR3 sequences, roughly a third occurring once. This clonotype appeared many times. What it recognizes is unknown. Input material: axillary lymph node tissue. This receptor was taken from a female donor with breast cancer. Some clones in this sample may be carry-over from other donors' samples. V is TRBV29-1 and J is TRBJ2-7; TRBD1 aligns across 9 bases. The DNA for the CDR3 is TGCAGCGTTGTGGGGACCGGGACAGGGCCAACCTACGAGCAGTACTTC. As protein: CSVVGTGTGPTYEQYF.